The T cell receptor (beta chain) described here comes from a study of blood T cell repertoires in COVID-19. Study-level information: Sample material is recorded as cDNA or gDNA derived from T cells, B-cell-depleted T cells, or PBMCs.

This clone was seen only a few times. Per the original data handling: Nucleated cell counts were estimated from reference gene primer amplification. TCRdb's copy holds only in-frame clones and misses some; the assay was immunoSEQ multiplex PCR. The D gene and trimming were derived from the DNA, and the V and J assignments and clone size from that table. The table records hundreds of thousands of clones, 82% of them present only once. Germline V CDR1 and CDR2: SGHAT, FQNNGV. The CDR3 loop spans 11 amino acids. V lost 1 base and J 8 bases, leaving 5 bases between the germline ends. Sequences were obtained from peripheral blood. This sequence originates from a woman between 55 and 75 years old with active or convalescent COVID-19. This rearrangement joins TRBV11-2 to TRBJ1-1, with D possibly TRBD1 on 5 matching bases. The CDR3 bases are TGTGCCAGCAGCTTAGGGGGCGAAGCTTTCTTT. Its translation is CASSLGGEAFF.